This T cell receptor (beta chain) was profiled in a study of technical replicates of blood from a few donors. Measured with immunoSEQ multiplex PCR; TCRdb has only the in-frame clones, and not every one. This repertoire shows roughly 72,000 clones, 96% found once; its top ten account for approximately 0.3%. CDR1 and CDR2 from the germline V gene are SGDLS and YYNGEE. The CDR3 contains 15 residues. V gave up 0 bases and J gave up 1 base, with 11 bases separating them. The TCR sequence derives from a human donor in good health. The rearrangement joins TRBV9 to TRBJ2-7; unclear D gene. The specimen was T cells isolated from PBMCs. In nucleotides, the CDR3 is TGTGCCAGCAGCGTAGGTATGGCAGTTTCCTACGAGCAGTACTTC. This translates into CASSVGMAVSYEQYF.